These 19 T cell receptor beta chains came from one sample sequenced in a study of T cell changes during pregnancy in multiple sclerosis. The repertoire was sequenced with immunoSEQ multiplex PCR; TCRdb's copy has only in-frame clones and lacks some. The table records roughly 80,000 clones, around 90% of them present only once. Sequenced material: peripheral blood, taken before pregnancy. The receptor set was obtained from a female donor with multiple sclerosis, enrolled in a pregnancy study.

This chain links TRBV6-1 with TRBJ1-1; no clear D. Germline V gives CDR1 MNHNS, CDR2 SASEGT. This CDR3 spans 12 amino acids. The V end was cut by 6 bases, the J end by 8 bases, with 13 bases between. CDR3 region: CASSPNRQEAFF. CDR3 bases: TGTGCCAGCAGCCCGAACAGACAAGAAGCTTTCTTT.

This chain uses TRBV6-5 with TRBJ2-2; D perhaps matches TRBD2 (5 bases). The V gene's germline CDR1 is MNHEY and CDR2 SVGAGI. The V and J ends lost 0 bases and 2 bases respectively, with 10 bases between them. CDR3 length equals 16 residues. The CDR3, as DNA: TGTGCCAGCAGTTACTCGTGGACTCCTAACACCGGGGAGCTGTTTTTT. Translated, it gives CASSYSWTPNTGELFF.

The chain combines TRBV2 with TRBJ2-7; D gene ambiguous. The CDR3 consists of 13 residues. Looked up from germline, CDR1 is SNHLY and CDR2 is FYNNEI. The V end was cut by 4 bases, the J end by 3 bases, with 10 bases between. The CDR3 region is CASSVGTYYEQYF. The CDR3 DNA reads TGTGCCAGCAGTGTGGGCACCTACTACGAGCAGTACTTC.

The V call is TRBV20-1, the J call TRBJ2-7, with D perhaps matching TRBD2 (5 bases). V was trimmed by 7 bases and J by 7 bases, leaving 11 bases between them. Germline V gene data show CDR1 as DFQATT and CDR2 as SNEGSKA (reference sequence). The length of the CDR3 is 10 residues. The CDR3 bases are TGCAGTGGCGGGCCGGGGGAGCAGTACTTC. Its protein product is CSGGPGEQYF.

The V and J genes are TRBV6-6 and TRBJ2-1; TRBD2 matches 11 bases. Germline V CDR1 and CDR2: MNHNY, SVGAGI (reference sequence). There are 15 residues in the CDR3. V was clipped by 6 bases and J by 4 bases; unmatched bases: 5. The CDR3 spells CASSQGTSGYNEQFF. Here the CDR3 DNA reads TGTGCCAGCAGCCAAGGGACTAGCGGTTACAATGAGCAGTTCTTC.

The chain carries TRBV5-4 and TRBJ1-1, with D perhaps matching TRBD1 (6 bases). Trimming pared 4 bases from V and 4 bases from J, leaving 17 bases between. The germline gives CDR1 SGHNT, CDR2 YYREEE (reference sequence). The CDR3 runs 15 residues. The CDR3, as DNA: TGTGCCAGCAGCCCCGGGACAAACAATCCCACTGAAGCTTTCTTT. Its translation is CASSPGTNNPTEAFF.

The chain links TRBV15 to TRBJ2-1, with 11 bases matching TRBD2. The CDR3 contains 15 residues. The V and J ends lost 6 bases and 4 bases, in that order; junction bases with no gene match: 5. CDR1 and CDR2 (germline): LNHNV, YYDKDF (reference sequence). CDR3 loop: CATRPTSGTYNEQFF. Written as DNA, the CDR3 is TGTGCCACCAGGCCGACTAGCGGGACATACAATGAGCAGTTCTTC.

The chain is built from TRBV11-1 and TRBJ2-7, with a weak D call TRBD1 (6 bases). V was cut by 4 bases and J by 6 bases, with 10 bases left in between. From germline, CDR1 is SGHAT and CDR2 FQDESV (reference sequence). This CDR3 spans 12 amino acids. CDR3 region: CASSSDRREQYF. CDR3 DNA sequence: TGTGCCAGCAGCTCGGACAGACGCGAGCAGTACTTC.

This chain links TRBV7-3 with TRBJ1-1; D is unresolved. Trimming removed 5 bases at V and 4 bases at J, with 11 bases between. The germline V gene encodes CDR1 SGHTA and CDR2 FQGTGA. This CDR3 is 13 amino acids long. The CDR3 here is CASSATLGTEAFF. The DNA for the CDR3 is TGTGCCAGCAGCGCCACCCTCGGCACTGAAGCTTTCTTT. Drawing the rest from reference TRBV7-3 and TRBJ1-1, the complete variable domain is GAGVSQTPSNKVTEKGKYVELRCDPISGHTALYWYRQSLGQGPEFLIYFQGTGAADDSGLPNDRFFAVRPEGSVSTLKIQRTERGDSAVYLCASSATLGTEAFFGQGTRLTVV.

In its sample, this clone was seen once. The chain uses TRBV7-8 and TRBJ2-2, with TRBD2 identical over 7 bases. CDR3 length equals 16 residues. Germline V lookup: CDR1 SGHVS, CDR2 FQNEAQ. Trimming took 1 base from V and 0 from J; bases not matched to a gene: 2. CDR3 residues: CASSLVGTTNTGELFF. CDR3 DNA: TGTGCCAGCAGCTTAGTCGGGACTACGAACACCGGGGAGCTGTTTTTT.

This chain connects TRBV21-1 to TRBJ2-7; the table's D call TRBD2 went unverified against the DNA. TRBV21-1 is deemed a pseudogene. The CDR3 spans 16 residues. This chain's CDR3 is CARIGETASGKYEQYF. Here the CDR3 DNA reads TGTGCCAGGATTGGGGAGACTGCTAGCGGTAAGTACGAGCAGTACTTC.

The chain's CDR3 is CASSTPPDEQFF. CDR3 in DNA: TGTGCCAGTAGTACCCCCCCCGATGAGCAGTTCTTC. This rearrangement joins TRBV19 to TRBJ2-1; D not resolved. The CDR3 extends over 12 amino acids. Germline-derived CDR1 and CDR2 are LNHDA and SQIVND (reference sequence). V was cut by 4 bases and J by 8 bases, with 9 bases left in between.

V usage is TRBV5-4 and J usage is TRBJ2-7, with D maybe TRBD2 (6 bases). V shed 2 bases and J shed 9 bases, with 24 bases lying between them. In germline, CDR1 is SGHNT, CDR2 YYREEE (reference sequence). This CDR3 contains 16 residues. The CDR3: CASSFIGTRDRGGQYF. Written as DNA, the CDR3 is TGTGCCAGCAGCTTCATCGGGACTCGTGATAGAGGAGGGCAGTACTTC. Drawing the rest from reference TRBV5-4 and TRBJ2-7, the complete variable domain is ETGVTQSPTHLIKTRGQQVTLRCSSQSGHNTVSWYQQALGQGPQFIFQYYREEENGRGNFPPRFSGLQFPNYSSELNVNALELDDSALYLCASSFIGTRDRGGQYFGPGTRLTVT.

V usage is TRBV18 and J usage is TRBJ2-7; 9 bases align to TRBD2. Germline V lookup: CDR1 KGHSH, CDR2 LQKENI. The CDR3 spans 20 residues. V lost 3 bases to trimming and J lost 0 bases; unmatched junction nucleotides: 18. CDR3 region: CASSPLAGPTVPLSSYEQYF. The CDR3 nucleotides are TGTGCCAGCTCACCGCTAGCGGGACCCACGGTACCTCTCAGCTCCTACGAGCAGTACTTC.

This clone was found once. This chain connects TRBV28 to TRBJ2-7; D is unclear. V lost 6 bases and J lost 4, with 4 bases in between. This CDR3 comprises 10 residues. Germline-derived CDR1 and CDR2 are MDHEN and SYDVKM. CDR3 protein: CASSQYEQYF. In nucleotides, the CDR3 is TGTGCCAGCAGCCAATACGAGCAGTACTTC.

This chain joins TRBV2 and TRBJ1-1; D is uncertain. With 7 bases removed from V and 1 base from J, the gap between germline ends came to 4 bases. The CDR3 is 11 residues long. Germline CDR1 and CDR2: SNHLY and FYNNEI. The CDR3 reads CASTQNTEAFF. The CDR3 region has the DNA TGTGCCAGCACACAGAACACTGAAGCTTTCTTT.

The gene calls are TRBV9 and TRBJ2-3; weak D call: TRBD1 (5 bases). Trimming removed 0 bases at V and 2 bases at J, with 7 bases between. Germline CDR1 and CDR2: SGDLS and YYNGEE. The CDR3 extends over 14 amino acids. The CDR3 protein is CASSVEGYTDTQYF. CDR3 coding DNA: TGTGCCAGCAGCGTAGAGGGGTACACAGATACGCAGTATTTT. The full variable domain, completed using reference TRBV9 and TRBJ2-3, is DSGVTQTPKHLITATGQRVTLRCSPRSGDLSVYWYQQSLDQGLQFLIQYYNGEERAKGNILERFSAQQFPDLHSELNLSSLELGDSALYFCASSVEGYTDTQYFGPGTRLTVL.

This clone showed up just a few times. The chain couples TRBV4-2 to TRBJ2-1; D unclear. This CDR3 contains 12 residues. Germline V gives CDR1 LGHNA, CDR2 YNFKEQ. V was clipped by 0 bases and J by 10 bases, with 7 bases between them. In nucleotides, the CDR3 is TGTGCCAGCAGCCAAGATCTGAGGGAGCAGTTCTTC. Its translation: CASSQDLREQFF.

This chain links TRBV5-6 with TRBJ2-3; D is possibly TRBD2 (6 bases). CDR3 length: 12 amino acids. CDR1 is SGHDT and CDR2 is YYEEEE in the germline V gene. The V end was cut by 6 bases, the J end by 4 bases, with 9 bases between. The CDR3 reads CASIRDSDTQYF. The CDR3, as DNA: TGTGCCAGCATCCGGGACTCAGATACGCAGTATTTT.